This is a list of T cell receptor beta chains from one sample in a study of blood T cell repertoires in COVID-19. The method was immunoSEQ multiplex PCR; TCRdb's version includes in-frame clones alone and lacks a portion of them. There are roughly 200,000 clones in the sample; roughly 78% occur only once, and around 2.8% lies in the top ten. Material: peripheral blood. Receptors originate from a woman of 80 years or more with active or convalescent COVID-19. CDR3s include the opening cysteine and the closing phenylalanine or tryptophan. Fields, in order: CDR3 protein, clone size, V gene. Expanded clones get a size class; other rows say once, few or many, or leave the size out.

cdr3_aa: CASGYVRIGGSLMDTQYF
clone_size: NA
v_call: TRBV12-5

cdr3_aa: CASSLGGLAGTQYF
clone_size: NA
v_call: TRBV11-2

cdr3_aa: CASSLGIRGGRSYNEQFF
clone_size: NA
v_call: TRBV11-2

cdr3_aa: CASSMGLSNSPLHF
clone_size: NA
v_call: TRBV19

cdr3_aa: CASSVDSLYGYTF
clone_size: few
v_call: TRBV5-4

cdr3_aa: CASSPTGDPNQPQHF
clone_size: NA
v_call: TRBV4-1

cdr3_aa: CASSPRGATNEKLFF
clone_size: once
v_call: TRBV7-9

cdr3_aa: CASSYSRGPLGTEAFF
clone_size: NA
v_call: TRBV6-2/TRBV6-3

cdr3_aa: CASSYSPGGTTGELFF
clone_size: NA
v_call: TRBV6-5

cdr3_aa: CASSKIREKLFF
clone_size: NA
v_call: TRBV5-6

cdr3_aa: CASRGRGNSPLHF
clone_size: NA
v_call: TRBV6-5

cdr3_aa: CASSIDLYRTNEKLFF
clone_size: NA
v_call: TRBV19

cdr3_aa: CASSYWSGQNYGYTF
clone_size: NA
v_call: TRBV6-5

cdr3_aa: CSVRTENYGYTF
clone_size: NA
v_call: TRBV29-1

cdr3_aa: CASSLTTGNYGYTF
clone_size: NA
v_call: TRBV9

cdr3_aa: CASSLSTPTVTGDKPWDSPLHF
clone_size: NA
v_call: TRBV27

cdr3_aa: CASSPGLGPSNEQFF
clone_size: NA
v_call: TRBV7-7

cdr3_aa: CASGQGLGANVLTF
clone_size: few
v_call: TRBV5-1

cdr3_aa: CASSLTARGLAHSNQPQHF
clone_size: NA
v_call: TRBV7-8

cdr3_aa: CASSRNRVGTEAFF
clone_size: once
v_call: TRBV18

cdr3_aa: CASSILGVSNEQYF
clone_size: once
v_call: TRBV19

cdr3_aa: CASSSRYGLAGGRDTQYF
clone_size: NA
v_call: TRBV6-2/TRBV6-3

cdr3_aa: CASSNRPYEQYF
clone_size: few
v_call: TRBV6-2/TRBV6-3

cdr3_aa: CASGPPGWDYGYTF
clone_size: NA
v_call: TRBV7-9

cdr3_aa: CASSGGLQGMNTEAFF
clone_size: NA
v_call: TRBV10-1

cdr3_aa: CASSYDSYEQYF
clone_size: NA
v_call: TRBV6-5

cdr3_aa: CASSPLASYEQYF
clone_size: few
v_call: TRBV5-1